A single sample is the source of the 17 T cell receptor beta chains below, sequenced in a study of blood T cell repertoires in COVID-19. TCRdb keeps only in-frame clones here, not all; method: immunoSEQ multiplex PCR. The data show about 250,000 clones, with 70% to 90% seen just once and about 16% held by the top ten. Specimen: PBMCs or T cells enriched from blood (not recorded which). The source is a man younger than 35 who had recovered from COVID-19.

A few counts support this clone. The CDR3 nucleotides read TGTGCCAGTAGTTCCCGGGACAGGGCTAATTCACCCCTCCACTTT. The encoded protein is CASSSRDRANSPLHF. The chain links TRBV19 to TRBJ1-6; 9 positions agree with TRBD1. V was clipped by 5 bases and J by 6 bases; unmatched bases: 5. The V gene's germline CDR1 is LNHDA and CDR2 SQIVND (reference sequence). This CDR3 contains 15 residues.

V and J are TRBV6-5 and TRBJ1-3; a weak D match, TRBD1 (5 bases). In germline, CDR1 is MNHEY, CDR2 SVGAGI. CDR3 length equals 11 residues. In nucleotides, the CDR3 is TGTGTACAGGTGAAAGGAAACACCATATATTTT. Translation: CVQVKGNTIYF.

The chain combines TRBV4-1 with TRBJ1-6, with 9 positions matching TRBD1. The CDR3 spans 17 residues. Germline values: CDR1 MGHRA, CDR2 YSYEKL. Trimming removed 1 base from V and 4 bases from J; junction bases left unmatched: 5. CDR3 protein: CASSQGGQGTYNSPLHF. For the CDR3, the DNA is TGCGCCAGCAGCCAAGGGGGACAGGGAACATATAATTCACCCCTCCACTTT.

V usage is TRBV4-1 and J usage is TRBJ2-3; 13 nucleotides agree with TRBD2. The CDR3 covers 18 residues. Germline assignment: CDR1 MGHRA and CDR2 YSYEKL. After removal of 4 bases from V and 5 bases from J, the junction contained 12 bases not matched to a gene. CDR3 sequence: CASSPRITSGGAVDTQYF. CDR3 nucleotide sequence: TGCGCCAGCAGCCCTAGGATTACTAGCGGGGGGGCCGTAGATACGCAGTATTTT.

The chain couples TRBV6-5 to TRBJ1-2, with 11 bases that match TRBD1. After removal of 4 bases from V and 6 bases from J, the junction contained 4 bases not matched to a gene. This CDR3 has 14 residues. Germline CDR1 and CDR2: MNHEY and SVGAGI. The DNA of the CDR3 is TGTGCCAGCAGTTCCAGGACAGGGGGCGATGGCTACACCTTC. It encodes CASSSRTGGDGYTF.

This clone occurred a few times. V and J are TRBV6-5 and TRBJ2-7, with D possibly matching TRBD2 (5 bases). The germline V and J ends were trimmed by 6 bases and 7 bases, with 13 bases remaining between them. CDR1 is MNHEY and CDR2 is SVGAGI in the germline V gene. CDR3 length equals 12 residues. The DNA of the CDR3 is TGTGCCAGCAGCGGCACGACGGGGGAGCAGTACTTC. It translates to CASSGTTGEQYF.

The CDR3 DNA sequence: TGTGCCAGCAGCCCCTCCGAGGGTTCATCCTACGAGCAGTACTTC. Translation gives CASSPSEGSSYEQYF. This sequence joins TRBV9 and TRBJ2-7; maybe TRBD2 (5 bases). The V gene's germline CDR1 is SGDLS and CDR2 YYNGEE. The CDR3 is made up of 15 amino acids. Trimming left V 4 bases short and J 1 base short, with 15 bases between. Using reference TRBV9 and TRBJ2-7 for the parts outside the CDR3, the full variable domain is DSGVTQTPKHLITATGQRVTLRCSPRSGDLSVYWYQQSLDQGLQFLIQYYNGEERAKGNILERFSAQQFPDLHSELNLSSLELGDSALYFCASSPSEGSSYEQYFGPGTRLTVT.

The chain has TRBV24-1 and TRBJ2-3; 10 bases line up with TRBD1. Germline V gives CDR1 KGHDR, CDR2 SFDVKD. With V trimmed by 0 bases and J by 4 bases, 3 bases remained unmatched. The CDR3 is made up of 16 amino acids. The CDR3 DNA follows: TGTGCCACCAGTGATTTGAAGGGGACAGGGGCAGATACGCAGTATTTT. Its translation: CATSDLKGTGADTQYF.

The genes are TRBV28 and TRBJ1-1; D is undetermined. The length of the CDR3 is 12 residues. Trimming removed 4 bases from V and 2 bases from J, with 5 bases in between. Germline V gene lookup returns CDR1 MDHEN and CDR2 SYDVKM. CDR3 DNA: TGTGCCAGCAGTTCCCCTAACACTGAAGCTTTCTTT. It codes for CASSSPNTEAFF.

The chain uses TRBV27 and TRBJ1-6, with 7 bases matching TRBD1. Trimming at V came to 5 bases and at J to 4 bases, leaving 11 bases not matched to a gene. The CDR3 has 17 amino acids. CDR1 is MNHEY and CDR2 is SMNVEV in the germline V gene (reference sequence). CDR3 residues: CASSPSGGYSYNSPLHF. CDR3 in DNA: TGTGCCAGCAGTCCTTCAGGGGGGTATTCATATAATTCACCCCTCCACTTT.

This chain connects TRBV30 to TRBJ2-7; the D gene is possibly TRBD2 (5 bases). Trimming shortened V by 0 bases and J by 2 bases, and 11 bases separated the two germline ends. The V gene's germline CDR1 is GTSNPN and CDR2 SVGIG (reference sequence). This CDR3 comprises 14 residues. The CDR3 here is CAWSVGGTTYEQYF. The CDR3 DNA is TGTGCCTGGAGTGTCGGAGGCACCACCTACGAGCAGTACTTC.

The chain has TRBV6-5 and TRBJ1-2; 9 bases are a match to TRBD1. The germline V gene has CDR1 MNHEY and CDR2 SVGAGI. V lost 0 bases to trimming and J lost 6 bases; unmatched junction nucleotides: 5. The CDR3 contains 15 residues. CDR3 in DNA: TGTGCCAGCAGTTACTCGGACAGGGGAAGGAATGGCTACACCTTC. Translating it yields CASSYSDRGRNGYTF.

J is TRBJ1-6 and V is TRBV12-2. TRBV12-2 is listed as a pseudogene. This CDR3 is 18 amino acids long. CDR3 sequence reads: CASRLVSGGGSYNSPLHF. CDR3 DNA: TGTGCAAGTCGCTTAGTTTCCGGGGGGGGCTCCTATAATTCACCCCTCCACTTT.

This chain joins TRBV6-6 and TRBJ1-5, with 8 bases lining up with TRBD1. The CDR3 contains 15 residues. The trim removed 5 bases at V and 0 bases at J, leaving 3 bases unmatched. Germline lookup yields CDR1 MNHNY and CDR2 SVGAGI (reference sequence). Here the CDR3 reads CASSGQGISNQPQHF. For the CDR3, the DNA is TGTGCCAGCAGTGGACAGGGTATTAGCAATCAGCCCCAGCATTTT.

This chain connects TRBV30 to TRBJ2-1, with a weak D call TRBD2 (5 bases). CDR1 and CDR2 (germline): GTSNPN, SVGIG (reference sequence). The CDR3 has 13 residues. Deletions cut 2 bases from V and 4 bases from J, with 9 bases between. The CDR3 protein is CAWSREGYNEQFF. In DNA, the CDR3 is TGTGCCTGGAGTAGAGAGGGTTACAATGAGCAGTTCTTC.

The J gene is TRBJ1-1, the V gene TRBV27, with D possibly being TRBD1 (6 bases). Trimming stripped 2 bases from V and 2 bases from J, with 9 bases between. From germline, CDR1 is MNHEY and CDR2 SMNVEV (reference sequence). The CDR3 is made up of 14 amino acids. The CDR3 region is CASSLHRDNTEAFF. CDR3 DNA sequence: TGTGCCAGCAGTTTACACAGGGATAACACTGAAGCTTTCTTT.

The V and J genes are TRBV12-3 or TRBV12-4 and TRBJ1-1; maybe TRBD1 (6 bases). The CDR3 contains 13 residues. Trimming cost V 4 bases and J 1 base, with 7 bases left between them. This CDR3 reads CASSSGQNTEAFF. CDR3 nucleotides: TGTGCCAGCAGTTCGGGACAGAACACTGAAGCTTTCTTT.